A selection of T cell receptor beta chains follows, all from one sample in a study of shared clonotypes between healthy human individuals. Here immunoSEQ multiplex PCR was the method, and the copy in TCRdb shows in-frame clones only, minus some. The repertoire holds a few million clones, with about nine tenths as singletons. Material: naive CD4+ T cells from PBMCs. These receptors were obtained from a man aged 18 to 30 in good health. Some clones in this sample may be carry-over from other donors' samples. Both conserved end residues are part of each CDR3. A D gene is named only where the DNA matches it firmly. Not every row has a clone size; where given, it reads once, few, many or a size class.

j_gene: TRBJ2-5; v_gene: TRBV7-3; abundance: NA; d_gene: TRBD2; CDR3nt: TGTGCCAGCAGCTTAGGGACTAGCGGGACAGAGACCCAGTACTTC; CDR3aa: CASSLGTSGTETQYF
j_gene: TRBJ1-5; v_gene: TRBV5-1; abundance: NA; d_gene: NA; CDR3nt: TGCGCCAGCAGCTTGAGTGGGGCTCGCAATCAGCCCCAGCATTTT; CDR3aa: CASSLSGARNQPQHF
j_gene: TRBJ2-5; v_gene: TRBV29-1; abundance: NA; d_gene: TRBD2; CDR3nt: TGCAGCGTCTCCAGGGGGGCTAGCGGGAGTGAAGAGACCCAGTACTTC; CDR3aa: CSVSRGASGSEETQYF
j_gene: TRBJ2-7; v_gene: TRBV14; abundance: NA; d_gene: NA; CDR3nt: TGTGCCAGCAGCCAAACAGGGCTCTCCTACGAGCAGTACTTC; CDR3aa: CASSQTGLSYEQYF
j_gene: TRBJ1-1; v_gene: TRBV11-2; abundance: NA; d_gene: NA; CDR3nt: TGTGCCAGCAGCTTGTCCTCGGCCGGGATGAACACTGAAGCTTTCTTT; CDR3aa: CASSLSSAGMNTEAFF
j_gene: TRBJ1-4; v_gene: TRBV5-1; abundance: NA; d_gene: NA; CDR3nt: TGCGCCAGCAGCTTGGTAGGAGCAACTAATGAAAAACTGTTTTTT; CDR3aa: CASSLVGATNEKLFF
j_gene: TRBJ2-5; v_gene: TRBV6-5; abundance: NA; d_gene: NA; CDR3nt: TGTGCCAGCAGGAGGGGACTTTGGTCAGAGACCCAGTACTTC; CDR3aa: CASRRGLWSETQYF
j_gene: TRBJ2-7; v_gene: TRBV7-9; abundance: NA; d_gene: TRBD1; CDR3nt: TGTGCCAGCAGCGCCAAACAGGGGACGAAAGCCGGCGAGCAGTACTTC; CDR3aa: CASSAKQGTKAGEQYF
j_gene: TRBJ1-1; v_gene: TRBV10-3; abundance: few; d_gene: NA; CDR3nt: TGTGCCATCAGTGAGCGGGGATGGAACACTGAAGCTTTCTTT; CDR3aa: CAISERGWNTEAFF
j_gene: TRBJ2-1; v_gene: TRBV27; abundance: NA; d_gene: TRBD2; CDR3nt: TGTGCCAGCAGGACTAGCGGGAGGGGTAGCTCCTACAATGAGCAGTTCTTC; CDR3aa: CASRTSGRGSSYNEQFF
j_gene: TRBJ1-5; v_gene: TRBV19; abundance: NA; d_gene: NA; CDR3nt: TGTGCCAGCCACGGGGTCGGCAGAAAGAATCAGCCCCAGCATTTT; CDR3aa: CASHGVGRKNQPQHF
j_gene: TRBJ1-5; v_gene: TRBV30; abundance: NA; d_gene: NA; CDR3nt: TGTGCCTGGAGTGTACGACCCCCAGGGGCTTATTATAGCAATCAGCCCCAGCATTTT; CDR3aa: CAWSVRPPGAYYSNQPQHF
j_gene: TRBJ2-7; v_gene: TRBV11-2; abundance: NA; d_gene: TRBD2; CDR3nt: TGTGCCAGCAGCTCTTTGCAGGGTGCCTCATGGACTAGCGGGATGATCTTC; CDR3aa: CASSSLQGASWTSGMIF
j_gene: TRBJ1-5; v_gene: TRBV7-9; abundance: NA; d_gene: NA; CDR3nt: TGTGCCAGCAGCGCGGGGACTATAGCTCAGCCCCAGCATTTT; CDR3aa: CASSAGTIAQPQHF
j_gene: TRBJ1-1; v_gene: TRBV6-6; abundance: NA; d_gene: NA; CDR3nt: TGTGCCAGCAGTTACGAGGGAGGGGACACTGAAGCTTTCTTT; CDR3aa: CASSYEGGDTEAFF
j_gene: TRBJ2-3; v_gene: TRBV28; abundance: NA; d_gene: TRBD1; CDR3nt: TGTGCCAGCAGTGGGGACAGGGAACCAGATACGCAGTATTTT; CDR3aa: CASSGDREPDTQYF
j_gene: TRBJ2-3; v_gene: TRBV2; abundance: NA; d_gene: NA; CDR3nt: TGTGCCAGCAGTGGAATTCCAGATACGCAGTATTTT; CDR3aa: CASSGIPDTQYF
j_gene: TRBJ2-7; v_gene: TRBV9; abundance: NA; d_gene: TRBD2; CDR3nt: TGTGCCAGCAGCGTAGAGGGACTAGCATACGAGCAGTACTTC; CDR3aa: CASSVEGLAYEQYF
j_gene: TRBJ1-5; v_gene: TRBV2; abundance: NA; d_gene: TRBD1; CDR3nt: TGTGCCAGCAAGTTGGACAGGAGCAATCAGCCCCAGCATTTT; CDR3aa: CASKLDRSNQPQHF
j_gene: TRBJ2-1; v_gene: TRBV4-2; abundance: NA; d_gene: NA; CDR3nt: TGTGCCAGCAGCCTCGGCAATGAGCAGTTCTTC; CDR3aa: CASSLGNEQFF
j_gene: TRBJ1-5; v_gene: TRBV29-1; abundance: once; d_gene: NA; CDR3nt: TGCAGCGTTTCCCATGGGGATCAGCCCCAGCATTTT; CDR3aa: CSVSHGDQPQHF
j_gene: TRBJ2-7; v_gene: TRBV28; abundance: NA; d_gene: NA; CDR3nt: TGTGCCAGTTCGAGGGGGGCCTACGAGCAGTACTTC; CDR3aa: CASSRGAYEQYF
j_gene: TRBJ2-3; v_gene: TRBV5-1; abundance: NA; d_gene: NA; CDR3nt: TGCGCCAGCATCGGAGAGGGAGGCGGAGATACGCAGTATTTT; CDR3aa: CASIGEGGGDTQYF
j_gene: TRBJ2-7; v_gene: TRBV28; abundance: NA; d_gene: NA; CDR3nt: TGTGCCAGCGCCTCCCCCGCTACCTACGAGCAGTACTTC; CDR3aa: CASASPATYEQYF
j_gene: TRBJ1-2; v_gene: TRBV5-6; abundance: NA; d_gene: NA; CDR3nt: TGTGCCAGCAGCCAGGGACGGAACTATGGCTACACCTTC; CDR3aa: CASSQGRNYGYTF
j_gene: TRBJ2-7; v_gene: TRBV4-3; abundance: once; d_gene: TRBD2; CDR3nt: TGCGCCAGCAGCCAAGATGTGAGACAGGCTAGCGGGAGTAGCTACGAGCAGTACTTC; CDR3aa: CASSQDVRQASGSSYEQYF
j_gene: TRBJ2-7; v_gene: TRBV27; abundance: once; d_gene: TRBD2; CDR3nt: TGTGCCAGCAGTATACCGGGACTAGCCCACGAGCAGTACTTC; CDR3aa: CASSIPGLAHEQYF